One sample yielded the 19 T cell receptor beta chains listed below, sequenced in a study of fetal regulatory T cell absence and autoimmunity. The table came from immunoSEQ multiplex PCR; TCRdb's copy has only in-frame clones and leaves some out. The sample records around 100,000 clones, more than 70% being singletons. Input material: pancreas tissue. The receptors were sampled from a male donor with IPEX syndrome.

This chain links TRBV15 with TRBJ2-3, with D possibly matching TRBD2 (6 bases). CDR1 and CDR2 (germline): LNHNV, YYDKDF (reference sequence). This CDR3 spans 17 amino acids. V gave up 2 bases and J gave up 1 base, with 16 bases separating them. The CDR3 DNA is TGTGCCACCAGCAGATCCGGAGTAGGGAGGCGCACAGATACGCAGTATTTT. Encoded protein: CATSRSGVGRRTDTQYF.

The CDR3 nucleotides are TGTGCCAGCAGCTCGTGGGAGAATGAAAAACTGTTTTTT. Translated: CASSSWENEKLFF. The chain recombines TRBV5-4 with TRBJ1-4; unclear D gene. From germline, CDR1 is SGHNT and CDR2 YYREEE (reference sequence). V was cut by 3 bases and J by 5 bases, with 8 bases left in between. The length of the CDR3 is 13 residues.

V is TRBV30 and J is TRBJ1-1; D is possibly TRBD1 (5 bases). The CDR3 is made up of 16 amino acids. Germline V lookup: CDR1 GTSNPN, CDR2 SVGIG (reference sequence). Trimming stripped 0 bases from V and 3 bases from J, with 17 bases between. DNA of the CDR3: TGTGCCTGGAGTGTAAGGGGCAGGCAGTGGTACACTGAAGCTTTCTTT. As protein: CAWSVRGRQWYTEAFF.

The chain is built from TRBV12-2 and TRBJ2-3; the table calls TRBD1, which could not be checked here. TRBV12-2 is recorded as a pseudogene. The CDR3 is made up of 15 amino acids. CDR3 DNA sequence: TGTGCAAGTCGCTTAGGGACAGGGGGCACAGATACGCAGTATTTT. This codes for CASRLGTGGTDTQYF.

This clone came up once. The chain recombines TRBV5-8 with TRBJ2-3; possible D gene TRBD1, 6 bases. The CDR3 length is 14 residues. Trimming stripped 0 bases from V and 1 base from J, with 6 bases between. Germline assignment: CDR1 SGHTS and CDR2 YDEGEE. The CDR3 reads CASSLDRGTDTQYF. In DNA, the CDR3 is TGTGCCAGCAGCTTGGACAGGGGCACAGATACGCAGTATTTT. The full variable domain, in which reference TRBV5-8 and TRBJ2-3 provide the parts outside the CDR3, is EAGVTQSPTHLIKTRGQQATLRCSPISGHTSVYWYQQALGLGLQFLLWYDEGEERNRGNFPPRFSGRQFPNYSSELNVNALELEDSALYLCASSLDRGTDTQYFGPGTRLTVL.

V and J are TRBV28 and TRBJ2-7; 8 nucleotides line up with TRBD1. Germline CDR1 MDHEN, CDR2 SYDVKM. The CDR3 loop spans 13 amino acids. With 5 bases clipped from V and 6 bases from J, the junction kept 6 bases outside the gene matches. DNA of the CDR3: TGTGCCAGCAGTCCGGACAGGGCCGGCGAGCAGTACTTC. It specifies CASSPDRAGEQYF.

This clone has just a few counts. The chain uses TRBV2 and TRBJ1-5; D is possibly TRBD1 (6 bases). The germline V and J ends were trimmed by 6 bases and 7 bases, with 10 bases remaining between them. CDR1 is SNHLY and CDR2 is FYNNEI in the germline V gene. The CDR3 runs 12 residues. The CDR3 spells CASRDSFQPQHF. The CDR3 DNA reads TGTGCCAGCAGGGACAGCTTCCAGCCCCAGCATTTT.

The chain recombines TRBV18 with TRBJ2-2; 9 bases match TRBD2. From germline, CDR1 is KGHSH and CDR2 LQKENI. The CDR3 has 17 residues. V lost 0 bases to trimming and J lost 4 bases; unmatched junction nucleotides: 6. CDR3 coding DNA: TGTGCCAGCTCACCACCCCGCGGGGGGGGCCGCACCGGGGAGCTGTTTTTT. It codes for CASSPPRGGGRTGELFF. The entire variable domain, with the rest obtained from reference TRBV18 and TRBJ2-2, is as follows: NAGVMQNPRHLVRRRGQEARLRCSPMKGHSHVYWYRQLPEEGLKFMVYLQKENIIDESGMPKERFSAEFPKEGPSILRIQQVVRGDSAAYFCASSPPRGGGRTGELFFGEGSRLTVL.

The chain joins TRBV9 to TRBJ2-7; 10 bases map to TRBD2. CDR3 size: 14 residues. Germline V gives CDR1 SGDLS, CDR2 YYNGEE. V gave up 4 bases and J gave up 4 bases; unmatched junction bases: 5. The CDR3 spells CASSPDSGGYEQYF. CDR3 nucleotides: TGTGCCAGCAGCCCCGATAGCGGGGGGTACGAGCAGTACTTC.

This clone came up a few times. CDR3 sequence: CASSRTSGSYEQYF. In DNA, the CDR3 is TGCGCCAGCAGCCGGACTAGCGGGAGCTACGAGCAGTACTTC. The chain joins TRBV5-1 to TRBJ2-7, with 13 bases aligning to TRBD2. CDR1 SGHRS and CDR2 YFSETQ come from the germline V gene. The trim removed 4 bases at V and 3 bases at J, leaving 1 base unmatched. This CDR3 has 14 residues.

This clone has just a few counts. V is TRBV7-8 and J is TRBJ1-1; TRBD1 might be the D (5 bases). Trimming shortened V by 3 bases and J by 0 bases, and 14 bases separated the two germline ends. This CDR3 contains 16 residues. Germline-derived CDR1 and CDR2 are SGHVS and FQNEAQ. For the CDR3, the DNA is TGTGCCAGCAGCTTGTTTGACAGTTTCATGAACACTGAAGCTTTCTTT. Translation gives CASSLFDSFMNTEAFF.

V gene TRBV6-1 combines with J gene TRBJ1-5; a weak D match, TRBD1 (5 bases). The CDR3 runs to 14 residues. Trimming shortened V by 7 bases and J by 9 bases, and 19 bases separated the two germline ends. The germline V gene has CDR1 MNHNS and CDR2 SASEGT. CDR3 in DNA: TGTGCCAGCACTTCTCGGGGGGTTTCATGGCCCCAGCATTTT. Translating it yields CASTSRGVSWPQHF.

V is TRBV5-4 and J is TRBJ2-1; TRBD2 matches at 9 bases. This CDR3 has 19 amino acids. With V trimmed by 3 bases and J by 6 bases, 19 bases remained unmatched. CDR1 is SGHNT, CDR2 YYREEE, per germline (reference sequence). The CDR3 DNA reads TGTGCCAGCAGCTGGGCTTTGGCGGGAGGGCTTACGGTCGGCAATGAGCAGTTCTTC. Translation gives CASSWALAGGLTVGNEQFF.

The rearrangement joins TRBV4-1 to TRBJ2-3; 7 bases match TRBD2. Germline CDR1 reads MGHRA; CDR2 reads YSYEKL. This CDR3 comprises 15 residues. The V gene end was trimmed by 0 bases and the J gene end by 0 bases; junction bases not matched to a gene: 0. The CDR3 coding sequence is TGCGCCAGCAGCCAAGATAGCGGGAGCACAGATACGCAGTATTTT. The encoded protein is CASSQDSGSTDTQYF.

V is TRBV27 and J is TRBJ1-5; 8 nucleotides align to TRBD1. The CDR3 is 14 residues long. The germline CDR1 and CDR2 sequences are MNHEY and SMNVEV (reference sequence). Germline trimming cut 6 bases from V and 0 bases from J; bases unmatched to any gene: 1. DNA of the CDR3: TGTGCCAGCAGGGACAGGGATAGCAATCAGCCCCAGCATTTT. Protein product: CASRDRDSNQPQHF.

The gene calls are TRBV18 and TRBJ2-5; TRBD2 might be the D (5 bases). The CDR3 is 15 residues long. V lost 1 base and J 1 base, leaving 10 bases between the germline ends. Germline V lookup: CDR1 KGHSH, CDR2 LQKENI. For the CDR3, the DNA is TGTGCCAGCTCACCACAGCTAGCTCGCCAAGAGACCCAGTACTTC. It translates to CASSPQLARQETQYF. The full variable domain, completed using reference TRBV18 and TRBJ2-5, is NAGVMQNPRHLVRRRGQEARLRCSPMKGHSHVYWYRQLPEEGLKFMVYLQKENIIDESGMPKERFSAEFPKEGPSILRIQQVVRGDSAAYFCASSPQLARQETQYFGPGTRLLVL.

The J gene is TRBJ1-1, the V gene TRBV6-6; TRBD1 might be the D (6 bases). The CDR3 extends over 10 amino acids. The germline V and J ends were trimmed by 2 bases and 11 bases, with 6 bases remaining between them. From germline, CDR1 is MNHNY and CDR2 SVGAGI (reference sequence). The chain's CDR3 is CASSYDRAFF. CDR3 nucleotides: TGTGCCAGCAGTTACGACAGGGCTTTCTTT.

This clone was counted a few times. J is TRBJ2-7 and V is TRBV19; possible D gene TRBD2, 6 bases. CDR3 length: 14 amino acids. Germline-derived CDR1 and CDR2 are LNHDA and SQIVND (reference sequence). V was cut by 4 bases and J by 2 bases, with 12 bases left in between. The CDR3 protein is CASSTSGTPYEQYF. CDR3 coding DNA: TGTGCCAGTAGTACCTCAGGGACTCCCTACGAGCAGTACTTC.

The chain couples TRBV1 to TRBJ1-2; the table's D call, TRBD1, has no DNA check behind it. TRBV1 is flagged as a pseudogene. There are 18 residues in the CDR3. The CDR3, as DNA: TGCACCAGCAGCCAAGGACATCATTACAGGGGGCGCCGAGATGGCTACACCTTC. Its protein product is CTSSQGHHYRGRRDGYTF.